Below, 26 T cell receptor beta chains from the same sample are listed, as sequenced in a study of cytomegalovirus exposure and HLA in healthy donors (TCRdb year 2017). The library came from the immunoSEQ multiplex PCR assay. Not all clones reach the TCRdb copy of this immuneACCESS table, which keeps in-frame sequences only. Checked studies attribute under half of the gap to unresolved V genes and leave the rest unexplained. For this sample the table gives 200,000 to 250,000 clones, of which approximately 90% were detected only once. The ten largest make up approximately 1% of the sample. The sample comprised PBMCs. These receptors were obtained from a woman younger than 35 in good health and CMV-seronegative.

The rearrangement links TRBV19 to TRBJ2-4, with 8 bases fitting TRBD2. Per germline, CDR1 LNHDA and CDR2 SQIVND (reference sequence). The CDR3 contains 13 residues. Germline trimming cut 8 bases from V and 3 bases from J; bases unmatched to any gene: 3. DNA for the CDR3: TGTGCCAGTTCGGGACTAGACAAAAACATTCAGTACTTC. It yields the protein CASSGLDKNIQYF.

This chain connects TRBV2 to TRBJ2-3, with 7 bases identical to TRBD2. CDR1 is SNHLY and CDR2 is FYNNEI in the germline V gene. This CDR3 is built from 17 residues. V lost 4 bases and J lost 4; bases outside the gene matches: 14. The CDR3 is CASSANPGGSVADTQYF. The CDR3 DNA reads as TGTGCCAGCAGTGCCAATCCCGGCGGGAGCGTGGCAGATACGCAGTATTTT.

In this sample, this clone turned up once. The gene calls are TRBV7-8 and TRBJ2-7, with 8 bases matching TRBD1. Germline V gene lookup returns CDR1 SGHVS and CDR2 FQNEAQ. The CDR3 runs to 16 residues. Trimming cost V 5 bases and J 3 bases; bases outside gene matches: 12. As DNA, the CDR3 is TGTGCCAGCAGCAGCAGGGGGCGCCGGGGTCACTACGAGCAGTACTTC. It is translated as CASSSRGRRGHYEQYF.

The chain joins TRBV11-1 to TRBJ1-1; D call uncertain. Looked up from germline, CDR1 is SGHAT and CDR2 is FQDESV (reference sequence). This CDR3 is 15 amino acids long. Trimming cost V 3 bases and J 1 base, with 12 bases left between them. The CDR3 DNA is TGTGCCAGCAGCTTTCACCCGCGAAGGAACACTGAAGCTTTCTTT. This gives the protein CASSFHPRRNTEAFF.

This rearrangement joins TRBV6-5 to TRBJ1-2; TRBD1 might be the D (5 bases). V was pared by 8 bases and J by 3 bases, with 13 bases between. The germline gives CDR1 MNHEY, CDR2 SVGAGI. CDR3 size: 13 residues. This CDR3 reads CASGSAGHYGYTF. CDR3 DNA: TGTGCCAGCGGTTCGGCAGGGCACTATGGCTACACCTTC.

This clone showed up just once. This rearrangement joins TRBV9 to TRBJ2-2, with 14 bases matching TRBD2. V shed 7 bases, J shed 4 bases, and the junction held 9 bases outside the gene matches. Per the germline V gene, CDR1 is SGDLS and CDR2 is YYNGEE. This CDR3 is built from 17 residues. The CDR3 DNA is TGTGCCAGCTCCGAGGGACTAGCGGGAGTAGCCACCGGGGAGCTGTTTTTT. Encoded protein: CASSEGLAGVATGELFF.

For the CDR3, the DNA is TGTGCCAGCAGTGAACTGGCCGAATCGACTGAAGCTTTCTTT. It is translated as CASSELAESTEAFF. This sequence joins TRBV6-1 and TRBJ1-1, with unresolved D. Germline lookup yields CDR1 MNHNS and CDR2 SASEGT. Trimming left V 2 bases short and J 5 bases short, with 12 bases between. The CDR3 is made up of 14 amino acids.

The chain employs TRBV11-3 and TRBJ2-7; possibly TRBD2 for D (5 bases). Trimming cost V 4 bases and J 3 bases, with 13 bases left between them. There are 14 residues in the CDR3. The germline V gene encodes CDR1 SGHNT and CDR2 YENEEA. CDR3 in amino acids: CASSSFSDSYEQYF. DNA of the CDR3: TGTGCCAGCAGCTCGTTTAGCGATAGCTACGAGCAGTACTTC.

J is TRBJ1-1 and V is TRBV28, with a weak D call TRBD1 (6 bases). The CDR3 length is 14 residues. The germline V and J ends were trimmed by 6 bases and 3 bases, with 14 bases remaining between them. Germline CDR1 reads MDHEN; CDR2 reads SYDVKM. The CDR3 here is CASRGGAQDTEAFF. DNA for the CDR3: TGTGCCAGCAGGGGGGGGGCGCAGGACACTGAAGCTTTCTTT.

The DNA for the CDR3 is TGTGCCAGCATCGATAAGGACAGAACATATCAGCCCCAGCATTTT. Protein product: CASIDKDRTYQPQHF. The chain joins TRBV6-1 to TRBJ1-5; possible D gene TRBD1, 6 bases. The CDR3 is 15 amino acids. V lost 7 bases to trimming and J lost 5 bases, with 18 bases between them. CDR1 and CDR2 (germline): MNHNS, SASEGT.

Turning to this clone: Other DNA sequences in the sample encode the same CDR3. The gene calls are TRBV18 and TRBJ2-2, with TRBD2 identical over 12 bases. There are 16 residues in the CDR3. Unmatched junction bases numbered 2, after V lost 3 bases and J lost 3 bases. The germline V gene encodes CDR1 KGHSH and CDR2 LQKENI. CDR3 amino acids: CASSPLAGGDTGELFF. As DNA, the CDR3 is TGTGCCAGCTCACCCCTAGCGGGAGGGGACACCGGGGAGCTGTTTTTT.

The J gene is TRBJ2-2, the V gene TRBV7-9; D is possibly TRBD2 (5 bases). The V end was cut by 4 bases, the J end by 13 bases, with 13 bases between. The CDR3 consists of 12 residues. The germline gives CDR1 SEHNR, CDR2 FQNEAQ (reference sequence). The CDR3 loop reads CASSSEPGGLFF. The DNA of the CDR3 is TGTGCCAGCAGCTCCGAACCCGGAGGGCTGTTTTTT.

DNA of the CDR3: TGTGCCAGCAGTCGCACAGGGTTTATCACTGAAGCTTTCTTT. The encoded protein is CASSRTGFITEAFF. The V gene is TRBV27, the J gene TRBJ1-1, with D tentatively TRBD1 (6 bases). The CDR3 spans 14 residues. CDR1 is MNHEY and CDR2 is SMNVEV in the germline V gene (reference sequence). V was clipped by 5 bases and J by 4 bases, with 14 bases between them.

The gene calls are TRBV19 and TRBJ2-1; 9 positions match TRBD2. The ends lost 6 bases at V and 9 bases at J; junction bases unmatched: 9. From germline, CDR1 is LNHDA and CDR2 SQIVND (reference sequence). This CDR3 is 14 amino acids long. This chain's CDR3 is CASRVAGASREQFF. In DNA form, the CDR3 reads TGTGCCAGTAGGGTAGCGGGAGCTTCGCGTGAGCAGTTCTTC. Full variable domain (missing parts from reference TRBV19 and TRBJ2-1): DGGITQSPKYLFRKEGQNVTLSCEQNLNHDAMYWYRQDPGQGLRLIYYSQIVNDFQKGDIAEGYSVSREKKESFPLTVTSAQKNPTAFYLCASRVAGASREQFFGPGTRLTVL.

The V gene is TRBV6-4, the J gene TRBJ2-7, with D uncertain. The germline V gene encodes CDR1 MRHNA and CDR2 SNTAGT. CDR3 length: 15 residues. With 3 bases removed from V and 3 bases from J, the gap between germline ends came to 15 bases. CDR3 DNA sequence: TGTGCCAGCAGTGAATCTTTTGGCGGATACTACGAGCAGTACTTC. Amino acids: CASSESFGGYYEQYF.

The chain links TRBV5-1 to TRBJ2-1; weak D call: TRBD1 (5 bases). The germline gives CDR1 SGHRS, CDR2 YFSETQ. The V and J ends lost 2 bases and 10 bases respectively, with 16 bases between them. This CDR3 is built from 14 residues. The CDR3 nucleotides are TGCGCCAGCAGCTTCACCTATAGGGGTGGGGAGCAGTTCTTC. It is translated as CASSFTYRGGEQFF.

The chain combines TRBV6-6 with TRBJ1-4; tentatively, D is TRBD1 (5 bases). The CDR3 has 14 amino acids. Trimming shortened V by 3 bases and J by 6 bases, and 11 bases separated the two germline ends. Germline V gene sequence: CDR1 MNHNY, CDR2 SVGAGI (reference sequence). In nucleotides, the CDR3 is TGTGCCAGCAGTTATAATCAGGGTTATGAAAAACTGTTTTTT. This sequence encodes CASSYNQGYEKLFF.

V and J are TRBV10-3 and TRBJ1-5; TRBD1 is a possible D gene (6 bases). The CDR3 consists of 14 residues. The V gene's germline CDR1 is ENHRY and CDR2 SYGVKD. Trimming removed 4 bases from V and 5 bases from J, with 12 bases in between. This CDR3 reads CAISGRQDDQPQHF. CDR3 DNA sequence: TGTGCCATCAGTGGGCGACAGGACGATCAGCCCCAGCATTTT.

The V gene is TRBV6-6, the J gene TRBJ2-7, with a tentative D call TRBD1 (6 bases). CDR3 length: 13 amino acids. Looked up from germline, CDR1 is MNHNY and CDR2 is SVGAGI (reference sequence). Trimming removed 2 bases from V and 4 bases from J, with 9 bases in between. This chain's CDR3 is CASSYGTTYEQYF. DNA of the CDR3: TGTGCCAGCAGTTACGGGACAACTTACGAGCAGTACTTC.

The chain has TRBV2 and TRBJ2-2, with D possibly TRBD2 on 5 matching bases. The CDR3 has 14 amino acids. The V gene lost 4 bases and the J gene lost 0 bases, with 6 bases spanning the gap. Germline CDR1 reads SNHLY; CDR2 reads FYNNEI. The CDR3 nucleotides are TGTGCCAGCAGTGGGACTGCGAACACCGGGGAGCTGTTTTTT. Translating gives CASSGTANTGELFF.

The gene calls are TRBV4-2 and TRBJ2-1; TRBD2 agrees at 14 bases. Losses at the gene ends were 2 bases for V and 8 bases for J; bases not matched to a gene: 5. The V gene's germline CDR1 is LGHNA and CDR2 YNFKEQ. The CDR3 length is 16 residues. CDR3 residues: CASSQPGTSGRYEQFF. The CDR3 nucleotides are TGTGCCAGCAGCCAACCCGGGACTAGCGGGAGATATGAGCAGTTCTTC.

The gene calls are TRBV19 and TRBJ1-5; TRBD1 might be the D (5 bases). Per the germline V gene, CDR1 is LNHDA and CDR2 is SQIVND (reference sequence). Trimming left V 3 bases short and J 10 bases short, with 16 bases between. There are 14 residues in the CDR3. In DNA, the CDR3 is TGTGCCAGTAGTATGTCAGCGGGGCCGGGACCCCAGCATTTT. Translation gives CASSMSAGPGPQHF.

The J gene is TRBJ1-1, the V gene TRBV6-1; no definite D call. Germline CDR1 reads MNHNS; CDR2 reads SASEGT. Deletions cut 3 bases from V and 2 bases from J, with 10 bases between. The CDR3 has 14 amino acids. DNA for the CDR3: TGTGCCAGCAGTGAGATGGGCATAAACACTGAAGCTTTCTTT. It encodes CASSEMGINTEAFF.

This chain links TRBV7-2 with TRBJ2-1, with 7 bases identical to TRBD2. V lost 6 bases and J lost 7; bases outside the gene matches: 6. This CDR3 is built from 13 residues. Germline-derived CDR1 and CDR2 are SGHTA and FQGNSA. DNA for the CDR3: TGTGCCAGCAGGGCGGGAGTCGGAAATGAGCAGTTCTTC. This codes for CASRAGVGNEQFF.

The chain is built from TRBV9 and TRBJ1-2; TRBD1 aligns across 7 bases. V trimming: 2 bases; J trimming: 11 bases; junction bases outside the gene matches: 9. CDR1 is SGDLS and CDR2 is YYNGEE in the germline V gene. The CDR3 has 13 amino acids. This CDR3 is CASSVPGQQAYTF. For the CDR3, the DNA is TGTGCCAGCAGCGTTCCGGGACAGCAAGCGTACACCTTC.

J is TRBJ2-5 and V is TRBV18; unclear D gene. The CDR3 totals 13 residues. The germline CDR1 and CDR2 sequences are KGHSH and LQKENI. Trimming took 6 bases from V and 2 from J, leaving 10 bases between them. CDR3 amino acids: CASSRRPQETQYF. The CDR3 DNA follows: TGTGCCAGCTCTCGGAGACCTCAAGAGACCCAGTACTTC.